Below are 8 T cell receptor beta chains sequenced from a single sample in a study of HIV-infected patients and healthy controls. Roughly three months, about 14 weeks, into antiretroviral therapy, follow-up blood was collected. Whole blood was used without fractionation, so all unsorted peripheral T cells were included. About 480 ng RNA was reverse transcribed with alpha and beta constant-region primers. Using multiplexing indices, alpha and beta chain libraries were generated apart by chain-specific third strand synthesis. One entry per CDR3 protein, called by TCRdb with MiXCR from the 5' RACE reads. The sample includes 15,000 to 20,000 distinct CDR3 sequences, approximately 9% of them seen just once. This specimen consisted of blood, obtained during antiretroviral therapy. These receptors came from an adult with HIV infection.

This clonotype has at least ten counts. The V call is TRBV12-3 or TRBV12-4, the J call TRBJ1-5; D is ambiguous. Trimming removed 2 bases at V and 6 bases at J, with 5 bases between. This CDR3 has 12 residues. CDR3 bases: TGTGCCAGCAGTTTAATGGGTCAGCCCCAGCATTTT. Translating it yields CASSLMGQPQHF.

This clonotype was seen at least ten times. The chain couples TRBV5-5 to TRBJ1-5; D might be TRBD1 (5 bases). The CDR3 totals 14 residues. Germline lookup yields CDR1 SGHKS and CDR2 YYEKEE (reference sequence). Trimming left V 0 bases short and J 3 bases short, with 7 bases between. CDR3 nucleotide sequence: TGTGCCAGCAGCTTGGGACAGCACAATCAGCCCCAGCATTTT. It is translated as CASSLGQHNQPQHF.

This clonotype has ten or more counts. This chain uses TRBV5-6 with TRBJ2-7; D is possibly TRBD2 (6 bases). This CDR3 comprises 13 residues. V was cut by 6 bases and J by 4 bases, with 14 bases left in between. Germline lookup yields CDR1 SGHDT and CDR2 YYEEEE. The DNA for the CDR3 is TGTGCCAGCACCCCGCGGGGAAATTACGAGCAGTACTTC. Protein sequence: CASTPRGNYEQYF.

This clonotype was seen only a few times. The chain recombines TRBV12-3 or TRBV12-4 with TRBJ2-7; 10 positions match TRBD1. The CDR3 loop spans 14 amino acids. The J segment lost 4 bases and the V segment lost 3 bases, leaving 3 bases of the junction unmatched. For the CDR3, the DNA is TGTGCCAGCAGTTTTCAGGGACAGGGGTACGAGCAGTACTTC. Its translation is CASSFQGQGYEQYF.

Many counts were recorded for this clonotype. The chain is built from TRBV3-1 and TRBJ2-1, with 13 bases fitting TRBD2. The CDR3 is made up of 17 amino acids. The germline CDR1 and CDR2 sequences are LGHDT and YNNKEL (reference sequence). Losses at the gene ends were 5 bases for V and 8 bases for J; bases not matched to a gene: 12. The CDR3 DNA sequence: TGTGCCAGCAGCGCCACCGGGACTAGCGGGGCCGGGGATGAGCAGTTCTTC. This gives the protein CASSATGTSGAGDEQFF.

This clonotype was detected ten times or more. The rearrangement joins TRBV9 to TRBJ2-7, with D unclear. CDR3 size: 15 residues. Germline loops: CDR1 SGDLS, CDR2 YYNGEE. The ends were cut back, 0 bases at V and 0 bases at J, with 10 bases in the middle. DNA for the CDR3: TGTGCCAGCAGCGTAGGCCTTTTTAGCTCCTACGAGCAGTACTTC. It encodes CASSVGLFSSYEQYF.

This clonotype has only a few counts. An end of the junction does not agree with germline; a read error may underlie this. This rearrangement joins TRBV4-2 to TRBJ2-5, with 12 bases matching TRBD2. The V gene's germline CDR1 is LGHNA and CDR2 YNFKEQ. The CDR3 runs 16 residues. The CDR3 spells CVSSQAPSGGVKTQYF. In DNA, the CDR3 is TGTGTCAGCAGCCAAGCCCCTAGCGGGGGGGTGAAGACCCAGTACTTC.

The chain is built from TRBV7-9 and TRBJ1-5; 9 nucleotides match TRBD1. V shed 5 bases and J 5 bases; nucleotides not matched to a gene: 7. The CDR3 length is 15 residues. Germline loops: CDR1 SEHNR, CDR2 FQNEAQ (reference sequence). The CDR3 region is CASSTGQGTHQPQHF. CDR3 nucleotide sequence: TGTGCCAGCAGCACAGGACAGGGGACCCATCAGCCCCAGCATTTT.